One sample yielded the 21 T cell receptor beta chains listed below, sequenced in a study of cytomegalovirus exposure and HLA in healthy donors. Profiling relied on immunoSEQ multiplex PCR, and the TCRdb table lists in-frame clones only, not all of them. The sample holds roughly 60,000 clones, more than 85% seen once. The sequencing input was PBMCs. The receptors were sampled from a woman in her twenties or thirties in good health and CMV-seronegative.

This chain uses TRBV30 with TRBJ2-7; the match to TRBD1 covers 9 bases. CDR1 GTSNPN and CDR2 SVGIG come from the germline V gene (reference sequence). The CDR3 contains 15 residues. V was pared by 3 bases and J by 4 bases, with 10 bases of the junction left unmatched. The CDR3: CAWSDAGTGMYEQYF. The CDR3 DNA sequence: TGTGCCTGGAGCGACGCCGGGACAGGGATGTACGAGCAGTACTTC.

This sequence joins TRBV28 and TRBJ2-7, with 7 bases identical to TRBD2. Germline V CDR1 and CDR2: MDHEN, SYDVKM. With 5 bases clipped from V and 6 bases from J, the junction kept 7 bases outside the gene matches. The CDR3 contains 13 residues. The CDR3 sequence: CASSPPWGGEQYF. CDR3 nucleotide sequence: TGTGCCAGCAGTCCCCCGTGGGGGGGCGAGCAGTACTTC.

The J gene is TRBJ1-1, the V gene TRBV7-9, with D hard to call. The CDR3 length is 12 residues. CDR1 and CDR2 from the germline V gene are SEHNR and FQNEAQ (reference sequence). V lost 3 bases, J lost 6 bases, and 8 bases lay in between. The CDR3: CASSLEGSEAFF. As DNA, the CDR3 is TGTGCCAGCAGCTTGGAGGGTTCTGAAGCTTTCTTT.

The count of this clone is one. This chain joins TRBV6-1 and TRBJ1-1, with 12 positions matching TRBD1. The CDR3 spans 14 residues. Unmatched junction bases numbered 5, after V lost 1 base and J lost 11 bases. Germline-derived CDR1 and CDR2 are MNHNS and SASEGT. The CDR3 here is CASSEGGQGATAFF. The CDR3 coding sequence is TGTGCCAGCAGTGAAGGGGGACAGGGGGCTACTGCTTTCTTT.

The CDR3 loop is CASSELGGTADTQYF. CDR3 nucleotides: TGCGCCAGCAGTGAGCTGGGCGGGACAGCGGATACGCAGTATTTT. This chain uses TRBV10-2 with TRBJ2-3; a possible D gene is TRBD1 (7 bases). With 2 bases removed from V and 6 bases from J, the gap between germline ends came to 15 bases. There are 15 residues in the CDR3. Germline loops: CDR1 WSHSY, CDR2 SAAADI.

This chain links TRBV7-9 with TRBJ2-7; 9 nucleotides align to TRBD2. The CDR3 covers 15 residues. The V gene end was trimmed by 1 base and the J gene end by 3 bases; junction bases not matched to a gene: 4. Germline V gene lookup returns CDR1 SEHNR and CDR2 FQNEAQ (reference sequence). The CDR3: CASSLGEREDYEQYF. Written as DNA, the CDR3 is TGTGCCAGCAGCTTAGGGGAGCGGGAGGACTACGAGCAGTACTTC. Combining the CDR3 with reference TRBV7-9 and TRBJ2-7 gives the whole variable domain DTGVSQNPRHKITKRGQNVTFRCDPISEHNRLYWYRQTLGQGPEFLTYFQNEAQLEKSRLLSDRFSAERPKGSFSTLEIQRTEQGDSAMYLCASSLGEREDYEQYFGPGTRLTVT.

The chain recombines TRBV5-4 with TRBJ2-1; 8 bases agree with TRBD2. Losses at the gene ends were 1 base for V and 5 bases for J; bases not matched to a gene: 8. The germline gives CDR1 SGHNT, CDR2 YYREEE (reference sequence). The CDR3 totals 16 residues. CDR3 nucleotides: TGTGCCAGCAGCTTGTATAAGGTAGCGGGGCACAATGAGCAGTTCTTC. Amino acid sequence: CASSLYKVAGHNEQFF.

This chain connects TRBV5-1 to TRBJ2-7, with TRBD1 as a possible D gene (6 bases). The CDR3 is 14 amino acids. Germline V gene sequence: CDR1 SGHRS, CDR2 YFSETQ. Between the trimmed V and J ends, which lost 2 bases and 3 bases, there was a span of 12 bases. The CDR3 DNA sequence: TGCGCCAGCAGCTTTTCCCAGGGGAGCTACGAGCAGTACTTC. Amino acid sequence: CASSFSQGSYEQYF.

This clone was seen just once. The CDR3 region is CASSQQGGNEQFF. The CDR3 DNA reads as TGTGCCAGCTCCCAACAGGGAGGGAATGAGCAGTTCTTC. The rearrangement uses TRBV19 and TRBJ2-1; possibly TRBD2 for D (7 bases). V was cut by 9 bases and J by 7 bases, with 16 bases left in between. Germline V gene lookup returns CDR1 LNHDA and CDR2 SQIVND (reference sequence). The CDR3 is 13 residues long.

The CDR3, as DNA: TGTGCCAGCAGCTTTTCGGGACTAGCGGGAGCTGGTGAGCAGTTCTTC. The encoded protein is CASSFSGLAGAGEQFF. This chain uses TRBV7-8 with TRBJ2-1, with TRBD2 matching 14 bases. The CDR3 runs to 16 residues. The trim removed 3 bases at V and 9 bases at J, leaving 7 bases unmatched. The germline V gene has CDR1 SGHVS and CDR2 FQNEAQ.

This sequence joins TRBV5-4 and TRBJ1-5, with a tentative D call TRBD1 (6 bases). The V gene lost 4 bases and the J gene lost 4 bases, with 18 bases spanning the gap. The length of the CDR3 is 16 residues. Germline V CDR1 and CDR2: SGHNT, YYREEE (reference sequence). CDR3 bases: TGTGCCAGCAGCAAAGGGGGTGGCCAGGATAATCAGCCCCAGCATTTT. Translation gives CASSKGGGQDNQPQHF.

This chain links TRBV7-9 with TRBJ2-5, with D possibly TRBD2 on 6 matching bases. The CDR3 runs 15 residues. CDR1 is SEHNR, CDR2 FQNEAQ, per germline (reference sequence). V lost 0 bases and J 5 bases, leaving 13 bases between the germline ends. The CDR3 region has the DNA TGTGCCAGCAGCTTAGCTCGGGGGAATGCGGAGACCCAGTACTTC. This codes for CASSLARGNAETQYF. Filled out from reference TRBV7-9 and TRBJ2-5, the complete variable domain reads DTGVSQNPRHKITKRGQNVTFRCDPISEHNRLYWYRQTLGQGPEFLTYFQNEAQLEKSRLLSDRFSAERPKGSFSTLEIQRTEQGDSAMYLCASSLARGNAETQYFGPGTRLLVL.

The chain recombines TRBV9 with TRBJ2-7; the match to TRBD2 covers 12 bases. The CDR3 totals 15 residues. Germline trimming cut 4 bases from V and 3 bases from J; bases unmatched to any gene: 5. CDR1 is SGDLS, CDR2 YYNGEE, per germline. The CDR3 spells CASSIGTSGLYEQYF. The CDR3 region has the DNA TGTGCCAGCAGCATAGGGACTAGCGGGCTCTACGAGCAGTACTTC. The full variable domain, completed using reference TRBV9 and TRBJ2-7, is DSGVTQTPKHLITATGQRVTLRCSPRSGDLSVYWYQQSLDQGLQFLIQYYNGEERAKGNILERFSAQQFPDLHSELNLSSLELGDSALYFCASSIGTSGLYEQYFGPGTRLTVT.

V gene TRBV18 combines with J gene TRBJ2-4, with a tentative D call TRBD1 (5 bases). This CDR3 is 15 amino acids long. From germline, CDR1 is KGHSH and CDR2 LQKENI. The V end was cut by 1 base, the J end by 8 bases, with 15 bases between. In DNA form, the CDR3 reads TGTGCCAGCTCACCACGAAGGGGTACCTTATACATTCAGTACTTC. It yields the protein CASSPRRGTLYIQYF.

This chain connects TRBV2 to TRBJ2-7; 7 bases match TRBD2. CDR1 is SNHLY, CDR2 FYNNEI, per germline. The CDR3 totals 13 residues. Losses at the gene ends were 8 bases for V and 3 bases for J; bases not matched to a gene: 7. CDR3 sequence reads: CASQRGIFYEQYF. CDR3 DNA sequence: TGTGCCAGCCAGCGGGGAATCTTCTACGAGCAGTACTTC.

The chain employs TRBV5-1 and TRBJ2-1, with 10 bases that match TRBD2. Germline V gene data show CDR1 as SGHRS and CDR2 as YFSETQ. V was pared by 4 bases and J by 7 bases, with 8 bases of the junction left unmatched. The CDR3 runs to 15 residues. The CDR3: CASSLGAGGVNEQFF. CDR3 bases: TGCGCCAGCAGCCTAGGAGCGGGAGGGGTGAATGAGCAGTTCTTC.

The genes are TRBV5-1 and TRBJ2-2; D unclear. Trimming removed 2 bases at V and 0 bases at J, with 14 bases between. This CDR3 is built from 17 residues. The germline V gene has CDR1 SGHRS and CDR2 YFSETQ. Here the CDR3 DNA reads TGCGCCAGCAGCTTACCCGAGGAATTCTCGAACACCGGGGAGCTGTTTTTT. This gives the protein CASSLPEEFSNTGELFF.

The genes are TRBV27 and TRBJ2-3; no definite D call. V lost 8 bases and J lost 0, with 18 bases in between. The CDR3 loop spans 16 amino acids. The germline CDR1 and CDR2 sequences are MNHEY and SMNVEV (reference sequence). The CDR3 here is CASRWQLSSSTDTQYF. Written as DNA, the CDR3 is TGTGCCAGCCGATGGCAACTATCCTCTAGCACAGATACGCAGTATTTT.

The V call is TRBV6-6, the J call TRBJ2-1, with TRBD2 matching over 12 bases. Germline loops: CDR1 MNHNY, CDR2 SVGAGI (reference sequence). The CDR3 totals 15 residues. V gave up 5 bases and J gave up 15 bases; unmatched junction bases: 14. CDR3 coding DNA: TGTGCCAGCAGTCAAACTCTAGCGGGAGGGCCGGTGTGGTTCTTC. It is translated as CASSQTLAGGPVWFF.

V is TRBV5-4 and J is TRBJ2-1; a weak D match, TRBD2 (7 bases). The germline V gene has CDR1 SGHNT and CDR2 YYREEE (reference sequence). V lost 7 bases, J lost 7 bases, and 21 bases lay in between. The CDR3 runs 15 residues. The CDR3 DNA is TGTGCCAGCCAAGCGTGGGGGGGGGCTAGAAATGAGCAGTTCTTC. This gives the protein CASQAWGGARNEQFF.

The chain employs TRBV30 and TRBJ1-4; the match to TRBD1 covers 10 bases. Looked up from germline, CDR1 is GTSNPN and CDR2 is SVGIG (reference sequence). The V gene end was trimmed by 4 bases and the J gene end by 7 bases; junction bases not matched to a gene: 3. This CDR3 region has 13 residues. DNA for the CDR3: TGTGCCTGGACCGGGACAGGGGTTGAAAAACTGTTTTTT. It is translated as CAWTGTGVEKLFF.